This T cell receptor beta chain appears in the sequencing data of a study of blood T cell repertoires in COVID-19. Study-level information: Sample material is recorded as cDNA or gDNA derived from T cells, B-cell-depleted T cells, or PBMCs.

In the original analysis: Reference gene primer amplification yielded estimated nucleated cell counts. TCRdb keeps only in-frame clones here, not all; method: immunoSEQ multiplex PCR. The D gene and trimming were derived from the DNA, and the V and J assignments and clone size from that table. Among roughly 80,000 clones listed, approximately 80% were seen once. In germline, CDR1 is MRHNA, CDR2 SNTAGT. The CDR3 consists of 15 residues. Trimming stripped 5 bases from V and 1 base from J, with 11 bases between. This sequence originates from a man in his fifties with acute or convalescent COVID-19. This chain uses TRBV6-4 with TRBJ2-2; perhaps TRBD2 as D (6 bases). The sample taken for sequencing was peripheral blood. The chain's CDR3 is CASSLGLQNTGELFF. The CDR3 DNA reads TGTGCCAGCAGTCTCGGACTACAGAACACCGGGGAGCTGTTTTTT.